This passage covers 31 T cell receptor beta chains from one sample sequenced in a study of T cell repertoires in cytomegalovirus infection. Via MiXCR, TCRdb re-called the reads, giving one row per CDR3 protein. The table includes some 270,000 distinct CDR3 sequences, 17% detected once. Material: CD8+ T cells from PBMCs. All receptors derive from a human donor in good health (CMV status not recorded). Some clones in this sample may be carry-over from other donors' samples.

In nucleotides, the CDR3 is TGTGCCAGCAGCTCAGAGGGACAGGGCTACGAGCAGTACTTC. This encodes CASSSEGQGYEQYF. The chain is built from TRBV7-9 and TRBJ2-7, with TRBD1 matching over 9 bases. Germline CDR1 SEHNR, CDR2 FQNEAQ (reference sequence). V lost 4 bases, J lost 3 bases, and 4 bases stayed unmatched. CDR3 size: 14 residues.

There are a few counts of this clonotype. The genes are TRBV6-6 and TRBJ2-3; tentatively, D is TRBD1 or TRBD2 (5 bases each). V lost 2 bases and J lost 0, with 24 bases in between. Germline lookup yields CDR1 MNHNY and CDR2 SVGAGI (reference sequence). This CDR3 region has 20 residues. DNA for the CDR3: TGTGCCAGCAGTTACACCACGTATCCAGGGAGCAAAGCTAGCACAGATACGCAGTATTTT. It codes for CASSYTTYPGSKASTDTQYF.

This sequence joins TRBV28 and TRBJ2-1, with TRBD2 matching 12 bases. Germline V CDR1 and CDR2: MDHEN, SYDVKM. V dropped 5 bases and J dropped 8; count of bases not matched to a gene: 10. This CDR3 contains 16 residues. The CDR3 sequence: CASSPSLAGGGDEQFF. The CDR3 DNA reads TGTGCCAGCAGTCCCTCCCTAGCGGGGGGGGGTGATGAGCAGTTCTTC.

This clonotype was seen ten or more times. The rearrangement uses TRBV11-2 and TRBJ2-7, with 7 bases matching TRBD1. V was clipped by 3 bases and J by 2 bases; unmatched bases: 7. Germline-derived CDR1 and CDR2 are SGHAT and FQNNGV. The CDR3 extends over 15 amino acids. The DNA for the CDR3 is TGTGCCAGCAGCTTCCACCGACAGGGAGCCTACGAGCAGTACTTC. This sequence encodes CASSFHRQGAYEQYF. The complete variable domain, with remaining parts taken from reference TRBV11-2 and TRBJ2-7, reads EAGVAQSPRYKIIEKRQSVAFWCNPISGHATLYWYQQILGQGPKLLIQFQNNGVVDDSQLPKDRFSAERLKGVDSTLKIQPAKLEDSAVYLCASSFHRQGAYEQYFGPGTRLTVT.

The genes are TRBV6-2 or TRBV6-3 and TRBJ2-7; 14 bases align to TRBD2. The ends lost 7 bases at V and 6 bases at J; junction bases unmatched: 8. CDR3 size: 15 residues. CDR1 is MNHEY and CDR2 is SVGEGT in the germline V gene. The CDR3 nucleotides are TGTGCCAGCACGACTAGCGGGGGGGCCCTGGGCGAGCAGTACTTC. This sequence encodes CASTTSGGALGEQYF.

This clonotype was seen repeatedly, ten times or more. The CDR3 loop reads CASSLTGTEAFF. The CDR3 bases are TGTGCCAGCAGCTTAACCGGCACTGAAGCTTTCTTT. This chain joins TRBV7-3 and TRBJ1-1; D is uncertain. The germline V gene has CDR1 SGHTA and CDR2 FQGTGA. The CDR3 has 12 residues. V lost 0 bases and J lost 4, with 3 bases in between. The full variable domain, in which reference TRBV7-3 and TRBJ1-1 provide the parts outside the CDR3, is GAGVSQTPSNKVTEKGKYVELRCDPISGHTALYWYRQSLGQGPEFLIYFQGTGAADDSGLPNDRFFAVRPEGSVSTLKIQRTERGDSAVYLCASSLTGTEAFFGQGTRLTVV.

V is TRBV10-3 and J is TRBJ2-1; TRBD2 matches at 14 bases. CDR1 ENHRY and CDR2 SYGVKD come from the germline V gene. Trimming cost V 6 bases and J 8 bases; bases outside gene matches: 6. The CDR3 consists of 15 residues. CDR3 residues: CAIRETSGGADEQFF. The CDR3 DNA is TGTGCCATCAGGGAGACTAGCGGGGGGGCCGATGAGCAGTTCTTC.

The chain combines TRBV7-9 with TRBJ1-1, with D hard to call. The V gene lost 7 bases and the J gene lost 0 bases, with 9 bases spanning the gap. The CDR3 has 13 amino acids. CDR1 is SEHNR and CDR2 is FQNEAQ in the germline V gene (reference sequence). CDR3 bases: TGTGCCAGCACTATTGTCCTGAACACTGAAGCTTTCTTT. Protein sequence: CASTIVLNTEAFF.

This clonotype has a count of ten or more. The chain has TRBV11-2 and TRBJ2-5; D gene ambiguous. The germline V gene has CDR1 SGHAT and CDR2 FQNNGV. V shed 3 bases and J shed 1 base, with 6 bases lying between them. CDR3 length equals 13 residues. CDR3 DNA: TGTGCCAGCAGCTTTAAGTTCCAAGAGACCCAGTACTTC. Amino acids: CASSFKFQETQYF.

This chain links TRBV4-3 with TRBJ1-1; D unclear. The CDR3 has 14 amino acids. Between the trimmed V and J ends, which lost 3 bases and 1 base, there was a span of 9 bases. Germline V gives CDR1 LGHNA, CDR2 YSLEER. This chain's CDR3 is CASSQGFENTEAFF. CDR3 nucleotides: TGCGCCAGCAGCCAGGGGTTTGAGAACACTGAAGCTTTCTTT.

Regarding this clonotype: At one end, the junction sequence differs from germline, possibly due to a read error. The gene calls are TRBV12-5 and TRBJ2-2; 8 bases map to TRBD1. From germline, CDR1 is LGHNT and CDR2 FRNRAP. The CDR3 loop spans 20 amino acids. The CDR3, as DNA: TGTGCTAGTAGTTTGGTACCGCCCCTGACAGGGGTGCAGAACACCGGGGAGCTGTTTTTT. Residues: CASSLVPPLTGVQNTGELFF.

This clonotype came up many times. This chain connects TRBV7-9 to TRBJ1-1, with 7 positions matching TRBD1. V trimming: 5 bases; J trimming: 2 bases; junction bases outside the gene matches: 11. The germline gives CDR1 SEHNR, CDR2 FQNEAQ (reference sequence). This CDR3 region has 16 residues. Here the CDR3 DNA reads TGTGCCAGCAGCACAAATTACAGGGGCTCCAACACTGAAGCTTTCTTT. Its protein is CASSTNYRGSNTEAFF.

The chain joins TRBV12-3 or TRBV12-4 to TRBJ2-1, with a tentative D call TRBD1 (5 bases). The CDR3 runs 16 residues. Trimming shortened V by 10 bases and J by 0 bases, and 19 bases separated the two germline ends. CDR3 DNA sequence: TGTGCCACCAACATGGGGCAGGAGCCCTCCTACAATGAGCAGTTCTTC. Translating gives CATNMGQEPSYNEQFF.

This clonotype was counted a few times. The chain has TRBV7-9 and TRBJ2-5; a weak D match, TRBD2 (5 bases). V was pared by 5 bases and J by 5 bases, with 12 bases between. Germline loops: CDR1 SEHNR, CDR2 FQNEAQ (reference sequence). This CDR3 spans 13 amino acids. The CDR3 spells CASSPAGWETQYF. The CDR3 DNA sequence: TGTGCCAGCAGCCCCGCGGGTTGGGAGACCCAGTACTTC.

This chain uses TRBV19 with TRBJ2-3, with 7 bases identical to TRBD1. Per the germline V gene, CDR1 is LNHDA and CDR2 is SQIVND (reference sequence). The ends lost 3 bases at V and 3 bases at J; junction bases unmatched: 9. The CDR3 runs 16 residues. The CDR3 DNA follows: TGTGCCAGTAGTATCCTCCGGGACAGCCAAACAGATACGCAGTATTTT. It specifies CASSILRDSQTDTQYF. Filled out from reference TRBV19 and TRBJ2-3, the complete variable domain reads DGGITQSPKYLFRKEGQNVTLSCEQNLNHDAMYWYRQDPGQGLRLIYYSQIVNDFQKGDIAEGYSVSREKKESFPLTVTSAQKNPTAFYLCASSILRDSQTDTQYFGPGTRLTVL.

In its sample, this clonotype was seen many times. The J gene is TRBJ1-5, the V gene TRBV7-2, with a tentative D call TRBD1 (5 bases). Trimming cost V 8 bases and J 0 bases, with 17 bases left between them. Per germline, CDR1 SGHTA and CDR2 FQGNSA. CDR3 length equals 16 residues. The CDR3 region has the DNA TGTGCCAGCTCTAGTTATGGGGGGGATAGCAATCAGCCCCAGCATTTT. Translated, it gives CASSSYGGDSNQPQHF.

This clonotype occurred many times. V gene TRBV7-8 combines with J gene TRBJ2-7, with 7 nucleotides matching TRBD1. V shed 1 base and J 2 bases; nucleotides not matched to a gene: 5. Germline V gives CDR1 SGHVS, CDR2 FQNEAQ. The CDR3 totals 15 residues. CDR3 sequence (DNA): TGTGCCAGCAGCTTAGGCCAGGGGGTAACCTACGAGCAGTACTTC. Encoded protein: CASSLGQGVTYEQYF.

This clonotype was found a few times. The chain carries TRBV27 and TRBJ2-7; tentative D call: TRBD1 (6 bases). CDR3 length equals 14 residues. Germline CDR1 is MNHEY and CDR2 is SMNVEV (reference sequence). Trimming stripped 3 bases from V and 3 bases from J, with 12 bases between. In nucleotides, the CDR3 is TGTGCCAGCAGTTTCCGACAGGATTTCTACGAGCAGTACTTC. Translated, it gives CASSFRQDFYEQYF.

This clonotype was counted ten times or more. The chain has TRBV7-9 and TRBJ2-2; 7 bases fit TRBD1. This CDR3 is built from 15 residues. J lost 4 bases, V lost 6 bases, and 8 bases had no gene match. Germline V gene data show CDR1 as SEHNR and CDR2 as FQNEAQ (reference sequence). The CDR3 protein is CASRARQGSTGELFF. CDR3 nucleotides: TGTGCCAGCAGGGCTAGACAGGGAAGCACCGGGGAGCTGTTTTTT.

This clonotype occurred many times. V usage is TRBV7-2 and J usage is TRBJ2-4; unclear D gene. Looked up from germline, CDR1 is SGHTA and CDR2 is FQGNSA. V lost 0 bases to trimming and J lost 2 bases, with 8 bases between them. The CDR3 has 15 amino acids. In nucleotides, the CDR3 is TGTGCCAGCAGCTTAGCTGGGTATTCCAAAAACATTCAGTACTTC. As protein: CASSLAGYSKNIQYF.

This sequence joins TRBV6-2 or TRBV6-3 and TRBJ2-5; D unresolved. V lost 2 bases, J lost 5 bases, and 15 bases lay in between. This CDR3 comprises 15 residues. The germline V gene encodes CDR1 MNHEY and CDR2 SVGEGT. The CDR3 region is CASSYGLGRSETQYF. The CDR3 DNA reads TGTGCCAGCAGTTACGGGCTTGGCAGAAGTGAGACCCAGTACTTC.

The chain has TRBV20-1 and TRBJ1-2, with D hard to call. The V gene's germline CDR1 is DFQATT and CDR2 SNEGSKA (reference sequence). The CDR3 loop spans 11 amino acids. Trimming took off 6 bases at V and 8 bases at J, with 13 bases between the two ends. As DNA, the CDR3 is TGCAGTGCGAAAGACCGAGGGGGCTACACCTTC. Amino acids: CSAKDRGGYTF.

For this clonotype: This clone may be a read error of a much larger clone one base away. V usage is TRBV7-2 and J usage is TRBJ2-1; no clear D gene. CDR3 size: 17 residues. The V and J ends lost 5 bases and 6 bases respectively, with 23 bases between them. Germline CDR1 reads SGHTA; CDR2 reads FQGNSA. The CDR3 nucleotides are TGTGCCAGCAGCGTCTCCTGGTCGATCTACACATGCAATGAGCAGTTCTTC. It codes for CASSVSWSIYTCNEQFF.

This clonotype was counted between two and nine times. The chain uses TRBV18 and TRBJ2-7; perhaps TRBD1 as D (6 bases). V was cut by 3 bases and J by 1 base, with 13 bases left in between. The CDR3 has 15 amino acids. In germline, CDR1 is KGHSH, CDR2 LQKENI. The CDR3 DNA sequence: TGTGCCAGCTCACCTGCGACAGGTTCTTCCTACGAGCAGTACTTC. Its protein product is CASSPATGSSYEQYF.

This clonotype was picked up a small number of times. The rearrangement uses TRBV4-1 and TRBJ2-2; 9 bases agree with TRBD2. CDR1 and CDR2 from the germline V gene are MGHRA and YSYEKL. J gave up 6 bases and V 1 base, and 9 bases lay outside the gene matches. The CDR3 length is 17 residues. The CDR3 here is CASSQGRGGPVAGELFF. CDR3 DNA: TGCGCCAGCAGCCAAGGGCGGGGGGGGCCGGTCGCCGGGGAGCTGTTTTTT.

At least ten counts were recorded for this clonotype. V gene TRBV6-2 or TRBV6-3 combines with J gene TRBJ2-7, with D perhaps assigned TRBD1 or TRBD2 (5 bases each). The CDR3 has 16 amino acids. With 2 bases removed from V and 2 bases from J, the gap between germline ends came to 16 bases. Germline CDR1 is MNHEY and CDR2 is SVGEGT. The CDR3 spells CASSYDFRQGAYEQYF. CDR3 sequence (DNA): TGTGCCAGCAGTTACGACTTTCGGCAGGGAGCCTACGAGCAGTACTTC.

The chain has TRBV28 and TRBJ2-1; D remains ambiguous. The ends were cut back, 2 bases at V and 4 bases at J, with 15 bases in the middle. Germline V gene data show CDR1 as MDHEN and CDR2 as SYDVKM. The CDR3 spans 16 residues. CDR3 nucleotides: TGTGCCAGCAGTTTACCACGGCCCCTGCGATACAATGAGCAGTTCTTC. It is translated as CASSLPRPLRYNEQFF.

This clonotype came up many times. This chain connects TRBV7-8 to TRBJ1-1, with 8 bases that match TRBD1. The CDR3 contains 15 residues. V lost 0 bases to trimming and J lost 6 bases; unmatched junction nucleotides: 6. Germline V gene data show CDR1 as SGHVS and CDR2 as FQNEAQ. CDR3 sequence (DNA): TGTGCCAGCAGCTTAGCGTACGTGACAGGGGCTGAAGCTTTCTTT. Translating it yields CASSLAYVTGAEAFF.

This clonotype was counted a few times. The J gene is TRBJ1-1, the V gene TRBV7-6, with 12 bases aligning to TRBD1. This CDR3 region has 15 residues. Germline lookup yields CDR1 SGHVS and CDR2 FNYEAQ. The J segment lost 6 bases and the V segment lost 4 bases, leaving 6 bases of the junction unmatched. The CDR3 nucleotides read TGTGCCAGCAGCTCCCGGGACAGGGGGCTCCCTGAAGCTTTCTTT. It encodes CASSSRDRGLPEAFF.

This clonotype was counted a few times. The chain is built from TRBV28 and TRBJ2-3, with TRBD2 identical over 10 bases. From germline, CDR1 is MDHEN and CDR2 SYDVKM. The V gene end was trimmed by 3 bases and the J gene end by 5 bases; junction bases not matched to a gene: 17. This CDR3 comprises 19 residues. The CDR3 DNA reads TGTGCCAGCAGTTTCCCCCTTAATTCCCAGCGGGGGGGCTTAGATACGCAGTATTTT. It codes for CASSFPLNSQRGGLDTQYF.

The chain recombines TRBV7-9 with TRBJ2-1, with a weak D call TRBD1 (6 bases). Trimming removed 6 bases at V and 4 bases at J, with 10 bases between. Germline values: CDR1 SEHNR, CDR2 FQNEAQ (reference sequence). This CDR3 contains 13 residues. CDR3 DNA: TGTGCCAGCAGGACGGGGACATACAATGAGCAGTTCTTC. Amino acid sequence: CASRTGTYNEQFF.